This T cell receptor beta chain is drawn from a study of blood T cells in healthy people across ages. The use of a sample-barcoded 5' primer and a J-beta primer mix characterized a second PCR of about 6 to 12 cycles. Using its own MiXCR run on the 5' RACE reads, TCRdb lists one record per CDR3 protein. The top ten hold over 2% of the sample, which has roughly 1,800,000 distinct CDR3 sequences, 49% seen once. This clonotype was observed once. V was pared by 2 bases and J by 1 base, with 12 bases between. The CDR3 totals 15 residues. CDR1 is LGHNA, CDR2 YSLEER, per germline. This TCR was recovered from a woman aged 35 to 49 in good health. This chain connects TRBV4-3 to TRBJ2-7, with D perhaps matching TRBD1 (5 bases). The sample taken for sequencing was blood. This CDR3 reads CASSQYERGSYEQYF. CDR3 coding DNA: TGCGCCAGCAGCCAATATGAAAGGGGTTCCTACGAGCAGTACTTC.